This T cell receptor (beta chain) originates from a study of OX40 agonist ivuxolimab in advanced cancers. Study results and caveats: Partial responders treated at 0.1-3.0 mg/kg exhibited clonal expansion among the lowest measured. CD4+ and CD8+ blood T cells expanded clonally by week 6 at 0.1 to 3.0 mg/kg. In the expanded peripheral T cells, antigen specificity was never determined.

The V end was cut by 3 bases, the J end by 0 bases, with 15 bases between. CDR1 and CDR2 (germline): MDHEN, SYDVKM. The CDR3 sequence is 17 residues long. Using immunoSEQ multiplex PCR, the repertoire was profiled, and TCRdb retains in-frame clones only, with some absent. The data contain around 65,000 clones, approximately 90% of them seen just once; the ten biggest clones take up around 19%. About this clone: The antigen remains undetermined.

The source material was CD4+ or CD8+ T cells sorted from blood, sampled in a trial of the OX40 agonist ivuxolimab. This clonotype originated in an adult with an advanced solid tumor such as melanoma, head and neck, liver or kidney cancer. The chain joins TRBV28 to TRBJ1-5; weak D call: TRBD1 (5 bases). CDR3 bases: TGTGCCAGCAGTTTTAGGGGCGGGATCGATAGCAATCAGCCCCAGCATTTT. Translating it yields CASSFRGGIDSNQPQHF.